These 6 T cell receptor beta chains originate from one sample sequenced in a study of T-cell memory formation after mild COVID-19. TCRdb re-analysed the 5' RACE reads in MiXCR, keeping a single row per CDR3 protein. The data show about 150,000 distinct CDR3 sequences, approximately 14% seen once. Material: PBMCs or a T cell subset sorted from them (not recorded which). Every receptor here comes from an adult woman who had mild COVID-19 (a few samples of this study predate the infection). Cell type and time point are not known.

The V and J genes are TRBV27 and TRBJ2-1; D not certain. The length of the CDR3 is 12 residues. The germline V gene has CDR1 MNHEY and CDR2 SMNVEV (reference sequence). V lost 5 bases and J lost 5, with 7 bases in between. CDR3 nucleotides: TGTGCCAGCAGTGGTCTGGACAATGAGCAGTTCTTC. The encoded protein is CASSGLDNEQFF.

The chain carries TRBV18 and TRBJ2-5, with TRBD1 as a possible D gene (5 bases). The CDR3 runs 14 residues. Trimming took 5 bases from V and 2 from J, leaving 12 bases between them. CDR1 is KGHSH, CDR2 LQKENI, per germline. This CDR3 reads CASSSLDMQETQYF. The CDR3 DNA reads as TGTGCCAGCTCATCTCTGGACATGCAAGAGACCCAGTACTTC. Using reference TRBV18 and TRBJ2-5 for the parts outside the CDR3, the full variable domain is NAGVMQNPRHLVRRRGQEARLRCSPMKGHSHVYWYRQLPEEGLKFMVYLQKENIIDESGMPKERFSAEFPKEGPSILRIQQVVRGDSAAYFCASSSLDMQETQYFGPGTRLLVL.

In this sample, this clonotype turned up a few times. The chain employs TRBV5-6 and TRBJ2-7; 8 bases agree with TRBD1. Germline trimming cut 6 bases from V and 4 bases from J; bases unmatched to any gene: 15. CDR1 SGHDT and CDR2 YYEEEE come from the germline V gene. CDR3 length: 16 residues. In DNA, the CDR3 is TGTGCCAGCAATCTTGCCTCTGGACAGGGTTGGTACGAGCAGTACTTC. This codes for CASNLASGQGWYEQYF.

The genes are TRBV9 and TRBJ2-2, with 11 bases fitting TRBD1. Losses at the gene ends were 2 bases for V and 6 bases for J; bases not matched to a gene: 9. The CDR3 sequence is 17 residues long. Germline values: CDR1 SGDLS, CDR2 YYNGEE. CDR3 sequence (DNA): TGTGCCAGCAGCGTCCACGGACAGGGGGCGGCAGCCGGGGAGCTGTTTTTT. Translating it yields CASSVHGQGAAAGELFF. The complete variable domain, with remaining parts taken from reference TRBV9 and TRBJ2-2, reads DSGVTQTPKHLITATGQRVTLRCSPRSGDLSVYWYQQSLDQGLQFLIQYYNGEERAKGNILERFSAQQFPDLHSELNLSSLELGDSALYFCASSVHGQGAAAGELFFGEGSRLTVL.

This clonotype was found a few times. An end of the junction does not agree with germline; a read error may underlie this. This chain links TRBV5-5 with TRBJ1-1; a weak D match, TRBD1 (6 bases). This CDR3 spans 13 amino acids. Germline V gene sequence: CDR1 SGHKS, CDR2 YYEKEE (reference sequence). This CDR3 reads CASSTVTGDTEAF. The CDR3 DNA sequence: TGTGCCAGCAGTACTGTGACTGGGGACACTGAAGCTTTT.

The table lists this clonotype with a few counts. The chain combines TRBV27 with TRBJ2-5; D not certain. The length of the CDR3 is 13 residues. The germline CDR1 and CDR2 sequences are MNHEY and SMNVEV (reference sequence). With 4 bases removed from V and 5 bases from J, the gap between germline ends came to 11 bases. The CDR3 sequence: CASSSTGWETQYF. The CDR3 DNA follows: TGTGCCAGCAGTTCGACTGGCTGGGAGACCCAGTACTTC.